The 20 T cell receptor beta chains in this list originate from one sample, sequenced in a study of breast tumors, draining lymph nodes, adjacent tissues. TCRdb re-called the multiplex PCR reads with MiXCR, one entry per CDR3 protein. The repertoire has about 130,000 distinct CDR3 sequences, around 20% of them found once; the top ten carry about 2.6%. The lymph nodes were axillary draining lymph nodes from breast cancer patients. Sequencing was carried out using axillary lymph node tissue. These receptors originate from a female donor with breast cancer. Some clones in this sample may be carry-over from other donors' samples.

With respect to this clonotype: With a much larger clone just one base away, this may be a read error. The rearrangement joins TRBV5-6 to TRBJ1-4; D may be TRBD1 (5 bases). The CDR3 length is 13 residues. The germline V gene has CDR1 SGHDT and CDR2 YYEEEE. CDR3 in amino acids: CASSNRQSIGLSF. The CDR3 nucleotides read TGTGCCAGCAGCAACCGACAGTCCATAGGGTTGTCTTTT.

The chain combines TRBV3-1 with TRBJ2-7, with D tentatively TRBD2 (6 bases). V was trimmed by 0 bases and J by 7 bases, leaving 16 bases between them. Germline lookup yields CDR1 LGHDT and CDR2 YNNKEL (reference sequence). The CDR3 is 15 residues long. DNA of the CDR3: TGTGCCAGCAGCCAAGACGGGAGCCTCCTTAGGGAGCAGTACTTC. It codes for CASSQDGSLLREQYF.

The V gene is TRBV7-2, the J gene TRBJ1-2; no definite D call. V dropped 5 bases and J dropped 8 bases, with 9 bases sitting between them. CDR1 and CDR2 from the germline V gene are SGHTA and FQGNSA. This CDR3 comprises 11 residues. This CDR3 reads CASSPPLGYTF. The CDR3 nucleotides are TGTGCCAGCAGCCCCCCCTTGGGCTACACCTTC.

Many counts were recorded for this clonotype. J is TRBJ2-5 and V is TRBV2; possible D gene TRBD1, 5 bases. CDR1 and CDR2 (germline): SNHLY, FYNNEI. V was cut by 8 bases and J by 5 bases, with 12 bases left in between. The CDR3 spans 12 residues. As DNA, the CDR3 is TGTGCCAGCTCCAGGGTGCGGGAGACCCAGTACTTC. It specifies CASSRVRETQYF.

This clonotype was seen at least ten times. This chain uses TRBV3-1 with TRBJ2-7; either TRBD1 or TRBD2 may fit D (5 bases each). This CDR3 region has 15 residues. The V and J ends lost 0 bases and 2 bases respectively, with 11 bases between them. The germline V gene has CDR1 LGHDT and CDR2 YNNKEL (reference sequence). For the CDR3, the DNA is TGTGCCAGCAGCCAAGAAGGGACGGGACCCTACGAGCAGTACTTC. It translates to CASSQEGTGPYEQYF.

This clonotype came up many times. V and J are TRBV6-6 and TRBJ1-5; possible D gene TRBD1, 6 bases. Germline V gene data show CDR1 as MNHNY and CDR2 as SVGAGI (reference sequence). The V and J ends lost 6 bases and 4 bases respectively, with 16 bases between them. CDR3 length: 15 amino acids. DNA for the CDR3: TGTGCCAGCAGAGACGGGACACAAAGAAATCAGCCCCAGCATTTT. Translated: CASRDGTQRNQPQHF.

V and J are TRBV28 and TRBJ2-1, with a weak D call TRBD2 (6 bases). Germline values: CDR1 MDHEN, CDR2 SYDVKM. Trimming removed 5 bases at V and 6 bases at J, with 20 bases between. This CDR3 has 16 residues. The CDR3 spells CASSPRTGLGGNEQFF. DNA for the CDR3: TGTGCCAGCAGTCCCCGGACCGGTTTGGGGGGCAATGAGCAGTTCTTC.

This clonotype appeared many times. The chain combines TRBV29-1 with TRBJ2-1; TRBD2 matches 10 bases. V lost 8 bases, J lost 2 bases, and 9 bases stayed unmatched. Germline CDR1 and CDR2: SQVTM and ANQGSEA. This CDR3 is built from 15 residues. CDR3: CSSTPGTSAYNEQFF. CDR3 DNA sequence: TGCAGCTCTACCCCCGGGACTAGCGCCTACAATGAGCAGTTCTTC.

This clonotype has a single count. The CDR3 sequence is CASHQPGTSGRGRNEQFF. The CDR3 DNA reads as TGTGCCAGCCATCAACCCGGGACTAGCGGGAGGGGAAGGAATGAGCAGTTCTTC. V usage is TRBV7-9 and J usage is TRBJ2-1, with TRBD2 matching over 16 bases. There are 18 residues in the CDR3. Germline V gives CDR1 SEHNR, CDR2 FQNEAQ (reference sequence). With 8 bases clipped from V and 7 bases from J, the junction kept 14 bases outside the gene matches.

This clonotype was seen a handful of times. The V call is TRBV6-1, the J call TRBJ1-5; TRBD1 agrees at 10 bases. CDR1 is MNHNS and CDR2 is SASEGT in the germline V gene. Trimming cost V 8 bases and J 6 bases; bases outside gene matches: 10. This CDR3 is 15 amino acids long. This chain's CDR3 is CASGRGQGISQPQHF. CDR3 nucleotide sequence: TGTGCCAGCGGTCGGGGACAGGGGATTAGTCAGCCCCAGCATTTT.

As concerns this clonotype: A much larger clone sits a single nucleotide away, making a read error possible. CDR3 DNA sequence: TGTGCCAGCAGTGTCCGGACAGCTAGCACAGATACGCAGTATTTT. This gives the protein CASSVRTASTDTQYF. The chain uses TRBV6-1 and TRBJ2-3; possible D gene TRBD1, 6 bases. Deletions cut 4 bases from V and 0 bases from J, with 11 bases between. CDR1 is MNHNS and CDR2 is SASEGT in the germline V gene. The CDR3 has 15 amino acids.

The rearrangement uses TRBV19 and TRBJ2-4; maybe TRBD2 (7 bases). The CDR3 sequence is 15 residues long. The V end was cut by 4 bases, the J end by 6 bases, with 16 bases between. Germline V lookup: CDR1 LNHDA, CDR2 SQIVND (reference sequence). The CDR3 protein is CASSKRGAEGNIQYF. CDR3 coding DNA: TGTGCCAGTAGTAAACGGGGGGCTGAAGGAAACATTCAGTACTTC.

There are many counts of this clonotype. In nucleotides, the CDR3 is TGCAGTGCTACCACAGGGTTGACCTACGAGCAGTACTTC. Translating gives CSATTGLTYEQYF. The V call is TRBV20-1, the J call TRBJ2-7; a weak D match, TRBD1 (6 bases). V lost 4 bases to trimming and J lost 2 bases, with 12 bases between them. The V gene's germline CDR1 is DFQATT and CDR2 SNEGSKA (reference sequence). CDR3 size: 13 residues.

Worth noting for this clonotype: With a much larger clone just one base away, this may be a read error. The V and J genes are TRBV20-1 and TRBJ2-2, with D perhaps matching TRBD1 (7 bases). Looked up from germline, CDR1 is DFQATT and CDR2 is SNEGSKA (reference sequence). V lost 0 bases and J 7 bases, leaving 21 bases between the germline ends. The CDR3 contains 17 residues. This chain's CDR3 is CSARDAARGASHGELFF. The CDR3 bases are TGCAGTGCTAGAGATGCGGCCAGGGGGGCCTCACACGGGGAGCTGTTTTTT.

This clonotype was seen ten or more times. The chain has TRBV20-1 and TRBJ2-1; 11 bases are a match to TRBD2. After removal of 4 bases from V and 5 bases from J, the junction contained 7 bases not matched to a gene. The CDR3 runs 15 residues. In germline, CDR1 is DFQATT, CDR2 SNEGSKA (reference sequence). DNA of the CDR3: TGCAGTGCTATTTCGACTAGCGGGACTAACAATGAGCAGTTCTTC. Protein: CSAISTSGTNNEQFF.

With respect to this clonotype: This may be a read error: a much more frequent sequence differs by one nucleotide. The chain recombines TRBV5-6 with TRBJ2-2; no clear D gene. This CDR3 has 17 residues. CDR1 SGHDT and CDR2 YYEEEE come from the germline V gene. V lost 1 base to trimming and J lost 0 bases, with 13 bases between them. The DNA for the CDR3 is TGTGCCAGCAGCTTGTACGGAAAGAACGCGAACACCGGGGAGCTGTTTTTT. Amino acids: CASSLYGKNANTGELFF.

In the case of this clonotype: A read error may explain this, as a much larger clone is one base away. V and J are TRBV29-1 and TRBJ1-5; the D gene is possibly TRBD1 (6 bases). The CDR3 spans 13 residues. Germline assignment: CDR1 SQVTM and CDR2 ANQGSEA. The CDR3 region is CSVGEGGNQSQHF. DNA of the CDR3: TGCAGCGTTGGGGAGGGGGGCAATCAGTCCCAGCATTTT.

This clonotype was seen ten or more times. This chain's CDR3 is CASSELTGELFF. The CDR3 nucleotides are TGTGCCAGCAGCGAGCTCACCGGGGAGCTGTTTTTT. The rearrangement uses TRBV9 and TRBJ2-2; no reliable D call. V was trimmed by 3 bases and J by 4 bases, leaving 4 bases between them. Germline lookup yields CDR1 SGDLS and CDR2 YYNGEE. The length of the CDR3 is 12 residues.

This clonotype appeared many times. The rearrangement links TRBV20-1 to TRBJ2-7; tentative D call: TRBD1 (5 bases). Trimming took off 4 bases at V and 3 bases at J, with 10 bases between the two ends. The CDR3 has 12 amino acids. CDR1 DFQATT and CDR2 SNEGSKA come from the germline V gene (reference sequence). The CDR3 here is CSATQGFYEQYF. CDR3 nucleotides: TGCAGTGCTACGCAGGGTTTCTACGAGCAGTACTTC.

This clonotype was detected ten times or more. The chain has TRBV12-3 or TRBV12-4 and TRBJ1-4; D remains unclear. This CDR3 comprises 13 residues. Trimming left V 5 bases short and J 4 bases short, with 8 bases between. CDR3 bases: TGTGCCAGCAGTCAGAGGAATAATGAAAAACTGTTTTTT. It is translated as CASSQRNNEKLFF.